The entry below gives a single T cell receptor (beta chain) sequence along with its context. The sample originates from a study of blood T cell repertoires in COVID-19. Turning to the study itself: The United States, Italy and Spain were the sources of the acute and convalescent COVID-19 samples. PBMCs, B-cell-depleted T cells, or T cells were the source of the cDNA or gDNA that made up the material.

Methods used by the authors: Amplified reference gene primers provided the basis for estimating nucleated cell counts. Sequencing was performed with immunoSEQ multiplex PCR; in TCRdb, only in-frame clones are kept and a portion is missing. Clone size and V and J calls were adopted from that table, with D and trimming inferred from the DNA. The sample holds fewer than 250,000 clones, over 80% seen once. The clonotype was recovered from a woman in her sixties or seventies with active or convalescent COVID-19. What was sequenced was peripheral blood.

CDR3: CASSLTPLSGQGREQYF. The DNA of the CDR3 is TGTGCCAGCAGCCTCACACCCCTCTCGGGACAGGGTAGGGAGCAGTACTTC. This chain connects TRBV3-1 (or the pseudogene TRBV3-2) to TRBJ2-7; the match to TRBD1 covers 9 bases. J gave up 7 bases and V 4 bases, and 17 bases lay outside the gene matches. Germline values: CDR1 LGHDT, CDR2 YNNKEL (reference sequence). The CDR3 contains 17 residues.